This T cell receptor (beta chain) originates from a study of cytomegalovirus exposure and HLA in healthy donors. On this clone: Its antigen is unknown.

Study findings and constraints: There were a few CMV-associated chains whose specificity for CMV antigens was confirmed in vitro.

PCR employed 60 Vbeta and 13 Jbeta primers. Libraries were prepared by immunoSEQ multiplex PCR; TCRdb keeps only in-frame clonotypes and omits some of them. The table records about 160,000 clones, over 80% of them present only once. The receptor's source is a woman aged 45 to 65 in good health and CMV-seropositive. The sample consisted of PBMCs.

The CDR3 DNA reads TGTGCCAGTAGTATGGGAGTTCGGGTTCCCTTTTACGAGCAGTACTTC. It encodes CASSMGVRVPFYEQYF. The chain joins TRBV19 to TRBJ2-7, with D maybe TRBD2 (5 bases). Germline V gene data show CDR1 as LNHDA and CDR2 as SQIVND (reference sequence). The CDR3 length is 16 residues. Trimming pared 3 bases from V and 4 bases from J, leaving 19 bases between.